The rows below give T cell receptor beta chains drawn from one sample of a study of long-term antiretroviral therapy in people with HIV. The assay was immunoSEQ multiplex PCR, and TCRdb's table has in-frame clones only and misses some. The sample lists about 39,000 clones; 82% were seen once. The sequenced sample was unsorted PBMCs, obtained 0.6 years after starting antiretroviral therapy. Receptor source: a man between 18 and 35 years old with HIV. Both conserved end residues are trimmed from each CDR3. A D gene is named only where the DNA matches it firmly.

TRBD1	TRBV5-5	TRBJ1-3	ASSLQAGGFVSGNTIY
.	TRBV20-1	TRBJ2-1	SLGRDEQF
.	TRBV9	TRBJ1-1	ASSPTEMNTEAF
.	TRBV5-1	TRBJ1-5	ASSEYSNQPQH
TRBD1	TRBV6-5	TRBJ1-2	ASSYDRAYGYT
TRBD1	TRBV7-2	TRBJ1-5	ASSLDRGREQPQH
TRBD2	TRBV2	TRBJ2-1	ASSETSGRNEQF
.	TRBV2	TRBJ1-5	ASTYDLRSNQPQH
.	TRBV9	TRBJ1-2	ASSVGPTGFYGYT
TRBD1	TRBV7-6	TRBJ2-7	ASSSRQGPSSYEQY
.	TRBV5-4	TRBJ2-5	ASSLDSQETQY
.	TRBV19	TRBJ2-7	ASSITFGTYEQY
TRBD1	TRBV7-8	TRBJ1-1	ASSRTGLNTEAF
.	TRBV18	TRBJ1-2	ASSPSQGHYGYT
TRBD2	TRBV14	TRBJ2-2	ASSQSGSPVSGELF
.	TRBV9	TRBJ2-2	ASSVGGLNTGELF
TRBD2	TRBV4-1	TRBJ2-2	ASSQDRASGRRNGELF
.	TRBV11-2	TRBJ2-3	ASSPSGTSTDTQY
.	TRBV7-8	TRBJ1-1	ASRKGNTEAF
TRBD2	TRBV19	TRBJ2-3	ASSTLTSGRGDTQY
.	TRBV7-8	TRBJ1-1	ASSLVGWNTEAF
.	TRBV25-1	TRBJ2-7	ASSESGEAYEQY
.	TRBV18	TRBJ1-1	ASSPLGAEAF
.	TRBV28	TRBJ2-7	ASSSGGLEQY
TRBD2	TRBV28	TRBJ2-7	ASSYTQGGASGRLGEQY
TRBD1	TRBV6-5	TRBJ2-2	ASSYRQGNTGELF